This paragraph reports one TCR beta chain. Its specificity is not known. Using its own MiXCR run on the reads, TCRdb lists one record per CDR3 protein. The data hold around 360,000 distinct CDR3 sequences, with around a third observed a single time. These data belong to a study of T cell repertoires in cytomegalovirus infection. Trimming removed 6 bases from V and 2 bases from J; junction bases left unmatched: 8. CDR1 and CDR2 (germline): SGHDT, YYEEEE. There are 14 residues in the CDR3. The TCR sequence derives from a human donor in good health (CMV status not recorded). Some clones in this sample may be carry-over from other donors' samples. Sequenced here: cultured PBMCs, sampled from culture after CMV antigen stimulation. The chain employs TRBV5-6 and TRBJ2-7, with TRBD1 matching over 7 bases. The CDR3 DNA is TGTGCCAGCAAGATGGGACAGTGGACCTACGAGCAGTACTTC. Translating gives CASKMGQWTYEQYF. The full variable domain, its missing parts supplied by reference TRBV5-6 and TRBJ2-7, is DAGVTQSPTHLIKTRGQQVTLRCSPKSGHDTVSWYQQALGQGPQFIFQYYEEEERQRGNFPDRFSGHQFPNYSSELNVNALLLGDSALYLCASKMGQWTYEQYFGPGTRLTVT.